The 9 T cell receptor beta chains below were found in one sample sequenced in a study of blood T cell repertoires in COVID-19. The table came from immunoSEQ multiplex PCR; TCRdb's copy has only in-frame clones and leaves some out. The table records about 62,000 clones, 80% to 90% of them present only once. The sample was peripheral blood. The source of these receptors is a woman aged 60-75 years with COVID-19, enrolled during active disease.

The chain is built from TRBV19 and TRBJ2-1; D is unresolved. V was trimmed by 1 base and J by 3 bases, leaving 10 bases between them. The CDR3 is made up of 15 amino acids. Per the germline V gene, CDR1 is LNHDA and CDR2 is SQIVND (reference sequence). CDR3 sequence: CASSIVESLYNEQFF. The CDR3 bases are TGTGCCAGTAGTATAGTTGAGAGTCTCTACAATGAGCAGTTCTTC.

The DNA for the CDR3 is TGTGCCAGCAGCGTGGGCCCGACAGGGGGCCAAGAGACCCAGTACTTC. This sequence encodes CASSVGPTGGQETQYF. The chain employs TRBV9 and TRBJ2-5, with 9 nucleotides matching TRBD1. The CDR3 is made up of 16 amino acids. Germline V gene sequence: CDR1 SGDLS, CDR2 YYNGEE. J was trimmed by 1 base and V by 2 bases; bases with no gene match: 6.

The chain recombines TRBV5-4 with TRBJ1-1; D not certain. V dropped 2 bases and J dropped 1 base, with 6 bases sitting between them. The CDR3 consists of 13 residues. Germline assignment: CDR1 SGHNT and CDR2 YYREEE (reference sequence). Here the CDR3 reads CASSFAENTEAFF. In nucleotides, the CDR3 is TGTGCCAGCAGCTTCGCAGAGAACACTGAAGCTTTCTTT.

The chain uses TRBV9 and TRBJ2-1; 11 nucleotides match TRBD2. The V segment lost 0 bases and the J segment 5 bases; nucleotides outside the gene matches: 10. The CDR3 loop spans 18 amino acids. Germline V gene sequence: CDR1 SGDLS, CDR2 YYNGEE. CDR3 residues: CASSVALDSGRVHNEQFF. The CDR3 DNA reads TGTGCCAGCAGCGTAGCCTTAGATAGCGGGAGGGTACACAATGAGCAGTTCTTC.

This sequence joins TRBV6-5 and TRBJ2-2, with D hard to call. V was pared by 6 bases and J by 0 bases, with 11 bases between. This CDR3 comprises 15 residues. Germline V gives CDR1 MNHEY, CDR2 SVGAGI. The CDR3 nucleotides are TGTGCCAGCAGACTGAAGCCCCCGAACACCGGGGAGCTGTTTTTT. Its translation: CASRLKPPNTGELFF.

The chain links TRBV19 to TRBJ1-5, with a possible D match to TRBD1 (5 bases). The CDR3 loop spans 16 amino acids. Trimming shortened V by 5 bases and J by 7 bases, and 21 bases separated the two germline ends. Germline V gene data show CDR1 as LNHDA and CDR2 as SQIVND (reference sequence). CDR3 loop: CASSFGVTGLSQPQHF. CDR3 coding DNA: TGTGCCAGTAGTTTTGGGGTCACAGGTCTAAGCCAGCCCCAGCATTTT.

V usage is TRBV18 and J usage is TRBJ1-1, with TRBD1 matching over 8 bases. The germline V gene has CDR1 KGHSH and CDR2 LQKENI. Germline trimming cut 6 bases from V and 1 base from J; bases unmatched to any gene: 13. The CDR3 is 17 residues long. The CDR3 bases are TGTGCCAGCTCTCGAGGACAGGGTGGGGACCGGAACACTGAAGCTTTCTTT. Its translation is CASSRGQGGDRNTEAFF.

The chain combines TRBV5-1 with TRBJ2-1; TRBD1 matches 10 bases. The CDR3 is 14 amino acids. Germline values: CDR1 SGHRS, CDR2 YFSETQ. Trimming took 8 bases from V and 7 from J; bases not matched to a gene: 9. The CDR3 loop is CASSRGQGMNEQFF. As DNA, the CDR3 is TGCGCCAGTTCCCGGGGACAGGGGATGAATGAGCAGTTCTTC.

The V gene is TRBV30, the J gene TRBJ2-7; weak D call: TRBD2 (5 bases). Looked up from germline, CDR1 is GTSNPN and CDR2 is SVGIG (reference sequence). CDR3 length: 13 amino acids. The ends were cut back, 3 bases at V and 3 bases at J, with 12 bases in the middle. For the CDR3, the DNA is TGTGCCTGGAGCCCGGGAATAGACTACGAGCAGTACTTC. This gives the protein CAWSPGIDYEQYF.